This TCR beta chain was captured by sequencing in a study of OX40 agonist ivuxolimab in advanced cancers. Trimming took off 3 bases at V and 10 bases at J, with 13 bases between the two ends. The CDR3 runs to 13 residues. Germline lookup yields CDR1 MDHEN and CDR2 SYDVKM. Clones were read by immunoSEQ multiplex PCR, and TCRdb kept only the in-frame ones, dropping some. The table lists roughly 70,000 clones, around 82% of them singletons. V is TRBV28 and J is TRBJ2-1, with a weak D call TRBD1 (6 bases). The sequence was collected from an adult with an advanced solid tumor such as melanoma, head and neck, liver or kidney cancer. The sequencing used CD4+ or CD8+ T cells sorted from blood, collected in a trial of the OX40 agonist ivuxolimab. For the CDR3, the DNA is TGTGCCAGCAGTTTGTACAAGGGGGAAGAGCAGTTCTTC. Translating it yields CASSLYKGEEQFF.